This T cell receptor beta chain derives from a study of vaccination and CD4 T cells after COVID-19. In the study overall: A vaccine, either BNT162b2 or mRNA-1273, was given to participants in two doses. The study collected post-vaccine samples a median around 73 days after dose two, with a range of 14 to 241. In the control cultures, a CEFX pool, an HIV-1 Nef pool, or no peptide was supplied.

In the case of this clonotype: The antigen is undetermined.

Cultured CD4+ T-cell DNA underwent Oncomine TCR Beta short-read sequencing. Investigators isolated genomic DNA from cultured CD4+ T cells. TCRdb passed the PCR reads through MiXCR, listing each CDR3 protein once. The sample has about 8,600 distinct CDR3 sequences, about 45% seen once. Treatment: roughly 10-day PBMC culture with coronavirus spike peptide pools or control peptides (ViraFEST assay). Before the COVID-19 pandemic (2011-2018), CD4+ T cells were obtained from the unexposed donor. The receptor comes from a human donor in good health. Sequenced input: CD4+ T cells from blood, cultured in vitro.

The CDR3 DNA follows: TGTGCCAGCAGCTTAGTAGGAGGGGTAGCTGAAGCTTTCTTT. Encoded protein: CASSLVGGVAEAFF. The chain employs TRBV7-8 and TRBJ1-1, with a possible D match to TRBD1 (5 bases). The germline gives CDR1 SGHVS, CDR2 FQNEAQ. V was trimmed by 1 base and J by 6 bases, leaving 12 bases between them. This CDR3 spans 14 amino acids. Drawing the rest from reference TRBV7-8 and TRBJ1-1, the complete variable domain is GAGVSQSPRYKVAKRGQDVALRCDPISGHVSLFWYQQALGQGPEFLTYFQNEAQLDKSGLPSDRFFAERPEGSVSTLKIQRTQQEDSAVYLCASSLVGGVAEAFFGQGTRLTVV.